This T cell receptor beta chain was identified in a study of beta chain features in type 1 diabetes (dated by TCRdb to the late 2010s). Broadly, across the study: Mean age, gender distribution, total cell number and subset yield did not differ between patients and healthy donors. Across all samples, roughly 110,000,000 sorted cells were examined, and cell number per subset correlated strongly with RNA yield. The study compared TCRB repertoires of sorted circulating CD4+ T cell subsets between recently diagnosed type 1 diabetes patients and matched healthy donors. Naive and central memory subsets were obtained from all 30 or so donors, but regulatory and stem cell-like memory subsets were isolated from only 8 patients and about 8 healthy donors. Study-level results and caveats: HLA sub-analyses involved small numbers of individuals, so any influence of HLA type on TCRB rearrangement remained unresolved. Because cDNA was sequenced instead of genomic DNA, activated cells with high expression could be over-represented, although the groups did not differ in activation or CD3 levels. In all four CD4+ subsets, TCRB CDR3 length was moderately but significantly shorter in type 1 diabetes patients. Naive, central memory and regulatory TCRB repertoires appeared to be more alike among patients than among healthy donors. Shorter templates might have been favored by PCR, but patient and control samples were amplified and corrected together, so both groups would have been affected equally by any skew. Patients with type 1 diabetes made fewer insertions and deleted more nucleotides at VDJ recombination sites, implying thymic rearrangement abnormalities.

V is clipped by 11 bases and J by 0 bases, and the sequence between their germline boundaries is 8 bases long. The germline V gene provides CDR1 ENHRY and CDR2 SYGVKD. The CDR3 spans 13 residues, from the cysteine through the phenylalanine. Only CDR3 DNA remains: 39 bases, in frame from the first base. Each donor gave one peripheral blood draw, averaging about 100 mL, which was collected into heparinised tubes. Using a panel that included CD45RO, CCR7, CD25, CD127, CD95 and CD27, naive, central memory, regulatory and stem cell-like memory CD4+ T cells were sorted on a BD FACSAria II. Purity was above 98% for every sorted population. PBMCs were separated immediately by Lymphoprep density gradient centrifugation and were stained directly, without being cultured. Samples were stained and sorted in pairs, with one healthy donor and one patient per experiment, so that batch effects were minimized. A remark on this clone: Its antigen is currently not known. Base qualities are not at hand, and no much larger clone is one base apart.

The entire amount of isolated RNA was reverse transcribed using the High Capacity cDNA Reverse Transcription Kit, so the sequenced TCRB transcripts were expressed ones. Naive, central memory and regulatory T cell samples underwent deep immunoSEQ sequencing, averaging about 3.57 million total reads per sample. Sorted cells were lysed in RLT buffer and RNA was extracted with DNase-treated RNeasy Micro or Mini kits, depending on cell number. To prevent cross-contamination, every cell subset was processed on its own, while patient and healthy donor samples were processed together. The immunoSEQ multiplex PCR was used to amplify TCRB sequences from cDNA, yielding 87-bp fragments that span the CDR3 region. Amplicons were sequenced on the Illumina HiSeq platform. The source study handled its data this way. Synthetic template baselines were used to correct PCR bias computationally, reads within Hamming distance 2 were collapsed, and singletons that could not be merged were discarded. Reads were aligned against IMGT to assign V, D and J genes, CDR3 length and insertions or deletions at six rearrangement sites. Within each subset, clonotype counts were normalized to the number of sorted cells before true diversity and Gini coefficients were calculated with the tcR R package. The overlap coefficient, calculated on TCRB nucleotide sequences, was used to measure repertoire sharing. Out-of-frame TCRB sequences from naive cells were analyzed as a proxy for the pre-selection repertoire. TCRdb provides this immuneACCESS table in a form limited to in-frame rearrangements. Some clones are lacking; in checked studies, under half of them reflect an unresolved V gene, and why the rest are absent is not known. Clone size and V and J calls were adopted from that table, with D and trimming inferred from the DNA. Across this sample there are hundreds of thousands of clones, with around 30% seen only once. 0.06% to 0.07% of the sample lies in the top ten.

This sequence uses TRBV10-3 and TRBJ2-6; the D gene is perhaps TRBD1, on 5 matching bases. The receptor comes from a man between 18 and 29 years old in good health. Sequencing input: naive CD4+ T cells from blood. Explained via the paper, the cell subset or site label denotes: true naive CD4+ T cells. The CDR3 amino acid sequence is: CAARDSGANVLTF. The nucleotide sequence is TGTGCCGCCAGGGACTCTGGGGCCAACGTCCTGACTTTC.